The rows below give T cell receptor beta chains drawn from one sample of a study of CD8 T cells in Susac syndrome. TCRdb analysed the immunoSEQ multiplex PCR reads with MiXCR anew, one entry per CDR3 protein. The profile shows over 100,000 distinct CDR3 sequences, roughly 95% of them singletons. The source material was CD4+ T cells from PBMCs. These receptors were obtained from a human donor with Susac syndrome. Both conserved end residues are part of each CDR3. Fields, in order: clone size, J gene, V gene, D gene, CDR3 protein, CDR3 DNA. D genes are given only for firm matches. Expanded clones get a size class; other rows say once, few or many, or leave the size out.

abundance: once; j_gene: TRBJ1-5; v_gene: TRBV13; d_gene: .; CDR3aa: CASSSDRDQPQHF; CDR3nt: TGTGCCAGCAGCTCAGACAGAGATCAGCCCCAGCATTTT
abundance: .; j_gene: TRBJ2-3; v_gene: TRBV27; d_gene: .; CDR3aa: CASRRLSGDTQYF; CDR3nt: TGTGCCAGCAGACGTCTATCTGGAGATACGCAGTATTTT
abundance: .; j_gene: TRBJ1-1; v_gene: TRBV10-3; d_gene: TRBD1; CDR3aa: CAISPDRVAEAFF; CDR3nt: TGTGCCATCAGTCCGGACAGGGTCGCTGAAGCTTTCTTT
abundance: .; j_gene: TRBJ1-1; v_gene: TRBV20-1; d_gene: .; CDR3aa: CSVSGGVTEAFF; CDR3nt: TGCAGTGTCAGTGGGGGGGTCACTGAAGCTTTCTTT
abundance: .; j_gene: TRBJ1-5; v_gene: TRBV20-1; d_gene: .; CDR3aa: CSAREGPASHQPQHF; CDR3nt: TGCAGTGCTAGAGAGGGACCGGCCTCTCATCAGCCCCAGCATTTT
abundance: .; j_gene: TRBJ1-5; v_gene: TRBV11-2; d_gene: .; CDR3aa: CASRPPGAPHYSNQPQHF; CDR3nt: TGTGCCAGCAGACCGCCGGGAGCCCCCCACTATAGCAATCAGCCCCAGCATTTT
abundance: .; j_gene: TRBJ1-5; v_gene: TRBV20-1; d_gene: .; CDR3aa: CSAQQGRNQPQHF; CDR3nt: TGCAGTGCTCAACAGGGTAGGAATCAGCCCCAGCATTTT
abundance: .; j_gene: TRBJ2-7; v_gene: TRBV14; d_gene: .; CDR3aa: CASSQASGVVTQEQYF; CDR3nt: TGTGCCAGCAGCCAGGCGTCAGGGGTCGTGACTCAGGAGCAGTACTTC
abundance: .; j_gene: TRBJ1-5; v_gene: TRBV24-1; d_gene: .; CDR3aa: CATSDQGSNQPQHF; CDR3nt: TGTGCCACCAGTGATCAGGGAAGCAATCAGCCCCAGCATTTT
abundance: .; j_gene: TRBJ2-3; v_gene: TRBV4-3; d_gene: TRBD2; CDR3aa: CASSQEFGTSDLTDTQYF; CDR3nt: TGCGCCAGCAGCCAAGAATTTGGGACTAGCGACCTCACAGATACGCAGTATTTT
abundance: .; j_gene: TRBJ2-5; v_gene: TRBV18; d_gene: .; CDR3aa: CASSPRPEGGETQYF; CDR3nt: TGTGCCAGCTCACCACGCCCAGAGGGAGGAGAGACCCAGTACTTC
abundance: .; j_gene: TRBJ2-7; v_gene: TRBV27; d_gene: .; CDR3aa: CATHSGGSYEQYF; CDR3nt: TGTGCCACCCACTCCGGGGGCTCCTACGAGCAGTACTTC
abundance: .; j_gene: TRBJ2-1; v_gene: TRBV7-2; d_gene: TRBD2; CDR3aa: CASSVTSGAYNEQFF; CDR3nt: TGTGCCAGCAGCGTTACTAGCGGCGCTTACAATGAGCAGTTCTTC
abundance: .; j_gene: TRBJ1-2; v_gene: TRBV20-1; d_gene: .; CDR3aa: CSARDGYTF; CDR3nt: TGCAGTGCTAGAGATGGCTACACCTTC
abundance: .; j_gene: TRBJ2-1; v_gene: TRBV20-1; d_gene: .; CDR3aa: CSASSAEQFF; CDR3nt: TGCAGTGCTAGTTCAGCGGAGCAGTTCTTC
abundance: once; j_gene: TRBJ2-2; v_gene: TRBV7-9; d_gene: TRBD1; CDR3aa: CASSQTTGSRSSGELFF; CDR3nt: TGTGCCAGCAGCCAAACGACAGGGTCTAGAAGTTCCGGGGAGCTGTTTTTT
abundance: .; j_gene: TRBJ2-7; v_gene: TRBV18; d_gene: .; CDR3aa: CASSPGATYEQYF; CDR3nt: TGTGCCAGCTCACCAGGGGCTACCTACGAGCAGTACTTC
abundance: .; j_gene: TRBJ2-6; v_gene: TRBV12-3/TRBV12-4; d_gene: .; CDR3aa: CASSPRTVGANVLTF; CDR3nt: TGTGCCAGCAGCCCCCGGACAGTAGGGGCCAACGTCCTGACTTTC
abundance: .; j_gene: TRBJ2-1; v_gene: TRBV29-1; d_gene: TRBD2; CDR3aa: CSTTGSGRAAYNEQFF; CDR3nt: TGCAGCACAACCGGTAGCGGGAGGGCCGCTTACAATGAGCAGTTCTTC
abundance: .; j_gene: TRBJ2-1; v_gene: TRBV29-1; d_gene: TRBD2; CDR3aa: CSVERRGDGGNEQFF; CDR3nt: TGCAGCGTTGAACGCCGGGGGGACGGTGGCAATGAGCAGTTCTTC
abundance: .; j_gene: TRBJ2-3; v_gene: TRBV2; d_gene: TRBD2; CDR3aa: CASLSGRARSTDTQYF; CDR3nt: TGTGCCAGCCTTAGCGGGAGGGCCAGAAGCACAGATACGCAGTATTTT
abundance: .; j_gene: TRBJ1-2; v_gene: TRBV29-1; d_gene: .; CDR3aa: CTILPGSGYGYTF; CDR3nt: TGCACCATACTACCCGGGTCGGGCTATGGCTACACCTTC
abundance: .; j_gene: TRBJ2-6; v_gene: TRBV11-2; d_gene: .; CDR3aa: CASSLVVHSLGRTGANVLTF; CDR3nt: TGTGCCAGCAGCTTAGTTGTACATAGTCTGGGCCGAACTGGGGCCAACGTCCTGACTTTC
abundance: once; j_gene: TRBJ2-2; v_gene: TRBV30; d_gene: .; CDR3aa: CAWSVLGQRGELFF; CDR3nt: TGTGCCTGGAGTGTACTGGGTCAAAGGGGGGAGCTGTTTTTT
abundance: .; j_gene: TRBJ1-2; v_gene: TRBV15; d_gene: TRBD1; CDR3aa: CATSSGDRIEGYTF; CDR3nt: TGTGCCACCAGCAGCGGGGACAGGATAGAAGGCTACACCTTC
abundance: .; j_gene: TRBJ2-7; v_gene: TRBV19; d_gene: .; CDR3aa: CASSKVRTRSGLEQYF; CDR3nt: TGTGCCAGTAGTAAGGTGAGGACGCGAAGCGGGCTCGAGCAGTACTTC
abundance: .; j_gene: TRBJ2-2; v_gene: TRBV7-9; d_gene: TRBD2; CDR3aa: CASSLAAGGPPGHTGELFF; CDR3nt: TGTGCCAGCAGCTTAGCCGCGGGAGGGCCCCCGGGGCACACCGGGGAGCTGTTTTTT
abundance: .; j_gene: TRBJ1-1; v_gene: TRBV18; d_gene: .; CDR3aa: CASSPLTEAEAFF; CDR3nt: TGTGCCAGCTCACCACTAACAGAGGCTGAAGCTTTCTTT
abundance: .; j_gene: TRBJ1-1; v_gene: TRBV30; d_gene: .; CDR3aa: CAWRLGLATEAFF; CDR3nt: TGTGCCTGGCGCCTTGGGCTGGCCACTGAAGCTTTCTTT
abundance: .; j_gene: TRBJ2-2; v_gene: TRBV4-2; d_gene: .; CDR3aa: CASSQGGSNTGELFF; CDR3nt: TGTGCCAGCAGCCAAGGAGGATCGAACACCGGGGAGCTGTTTTTT
abundance: .; j_gene: TRBJ2-4; v_gene: TRBV9; d_gene: .; CDR3aa: CASSQASAVGIQYF; CDR3nt: TGTGCCAGCAGCCAAGCTAGCGCGGTGGGCATTCAGTACTTC
abundance: .; j_gene: TRBJ2-1; v_gene: TRBV4-2; d_gene: .; CDR3aa: CASSQVFGLNNEQFF; CDR3nt: TGTGCCAGCAGCCAAGTCTTCGGGCTGAACAATGAGCAGTTCTTC
abundance: .; j_gene: TRBJ2-6; v_gene: TRBV4-2; d_gene: TRBD2; CDR3aa: CASSHPGLAPRSGANVLTF; CDR3nt: TGTGCCAGCAGCCATCCTGGACTAGCGCCCCGCTCTGGGGCCAACGTCCTGACTTTC
abundance: .; j_gene: TRBJ1-1; v_gene: TRBV27; d_gene: TRBD1; CDR3aa: CASSFRQGSTEAFF; CDR3nt: TGTGCCAGCAGCTTTCGACAGGGGAGTACTGAAGCTTTCTTT
abundance: .; j_gene: TRBJ2-2; v_gene: TRBV6-5; d_gene: TRBD2; CDR3aa: CASNRLAGDTGELFF; CDR3nt: TGTGCCAGCAATCGACTAGCCGGGGACACCGGGGAGCTGTTTTTT
abundance: .; j_gene: TRBJ2-1; v_gene: TRBV4-1; d_gene: .; CDR3aa: CASSQVGGNEQFF; CDR3nt: TGCGCCAGCAGCCAAGTAGGAGGAAATGAGCAGTTCTTC
abundance: .; j_gene: TRBJ2-5; v_gene: TRBV25-1; d_gene: .; CDR3aa: CASSADRQETQYF; CDR3nt: TGTGCCAGCTCTGCGGATCGCCAAGAGACCCAGTACTTC
abundance: .; j_gene: TRBJ2-3; v_gene: TRBV12-3/TRBV12-4; d_gene: .; CDR3aa: CASSFVRTDTQYF; CDR3nt: TGTGCCAGCAGTTTCGTGAGGACAGATACGCAGTATTTT
abundance: .; j_gene: TRBJ1-5; v_gene: TRBV7-2; d_gene: .; CDR3aa: CASSLREYQPQHF; CDR3nt: TGTGCCAGCAGCCTTAGGGAGTACCAGCCCCAGCATTTT
abundance: .; j_gene: TRBJ2-6; v_gene: TRBV30; d_gene: .; CDR3aa: CAWSIATLLSGANVLTF; CDR3nt: TGTGCCTGGAGTATCGCAACCCTCCTCTCTGGGGCCAACGTCCTGACTTTC
abundance: .; j_gene: TRBJ1-2; v_gene: TRBV29-1; d_gene: .; CDR3aa: CSVEDPRSANYGYTF; CDR3nt: TGCAGCGTTGAAGACCCTCGTTCAGCTAACTATGGCTACACCTTC
abundance: .; j_gene: TRBJ2-1; v_gene: TRBV7-9; d_gene: .; CDR3aa: CATPAGGPYNEQFF; CDR3nt: TGTGCCACCCCGGCGGGCGGGCCCTACAATGAGCAGTTCTTC
abundance: .; j_gene: TRBJ2-1; v_gene: TRBV9; d_gene: TRBD1; CDR3aa: CASSARTGSYNEQFF; CDR3nt: TGTGCCAGCAGCGCCAGGACAGGGAGCTACAATGAGCAGTTCTTC
abundance: .; j_gene: TRBJ2-2; v_gene: TRBV2; d_gene: .; CDR3aa: CASLNQRTNTGELFF; CDR3nt: TGTGCCAGCCTAAACCAGCGGACCAACACCGGGGAGCTGTTTTTT
abundance: once; j_gene: TRBJ2-7; v_gene: TRBV29-1; d_gene: TRBD1; CDR3aa: CSVVRQGFDEQYF; CDR3nt: TGCAGCGTTGTCAGACAGGGGTTCGACGAGCAGTACTTC
abundance: .; j_gene: TRBJ2-5; v_gene: TRBV20-1; d_gene: .; CDR3aa: CSAHLGPQETQYF; CDR3nt: TGCAGTGCGCACCTGGGGCCTCAAGAGACCCAGTACTTC
abundance: .; j_gene: TRBJ2-7; v_gene: TRBV29-1; d_gene: TRBD1; CDR3aa: CSVEGQGAHEQYF; CDR3nt: TGCAGCGTTGAGGGACAGGGGGCCCACGAGCAGTACTTC
abundance: .; j_gene: TRBJ2-1; v_gene: TRBV3-1; d_gene: TRBD2; CDR3aa: CASRGLAGGGDEQFF; CDR3nt: TGTGCCAGCAGGGGACTAGCGGGAGGGGGCGATGAGCAGTTCTTC
abundance: .; j_gene: TRBJ1-2; v_gene: TRBV12-3/TRBV12-4; d_gene: .; CDR3aa: CASSLDSTEYTF; CDR3nt: TGTGCCAGCAGTTTGGACAGTACTGAGTACACCTTC
abundance: .; j_gene: TRBJ2-3; v_gene: TRBV6-5; d_gene: TRBD1; CDR3aa: CASSRRQGADTQYF; CDR3nt: TGTGCCAGCAGTCGAAGACAGGGGGCAGATACGCAGTATTTT
abundance: .; j_gene: TRBJ1-2; v_gene: TRBV12-3/TRBV12-4; d_gene: .; CDR3aa: CASSWDGVYGYTF; CDR3nt: TGTGCCAGCAGTTGGGACGGGGTGTATGGCTACACCTTC
abundance: .; j_gene: TRBJ2-1; v_gene: TRBV3-1; d_gene: .; CDR3aa: CASSQVDNEQFF; CDR3nt: TGTGCCAGCAGCCAAGTGGACAATGAGCAGTTCTTC
abundance: .; j_gene: TRBJ2-1; v_gene: TRBV16; d_gene: .; CDR3aa: CASSNYNEQFF; CDR3nt: TGTGCCAGCAGCAACTACAATGAGCAGTTCTTC
abundance: .; j_gene: TRBJ2-5; v_gene: TRBV29-1; d_gene: .; CDR3aa: CSVASAGKGETQYF; CDR3nt: TGCAGCGTTGCCTCAGCAGGGAAGGGAGAGACCCAGTACTTC
abundance: .; j_gene: TRBJ2-1; v_gene: TRBV10-3; d_gene: TRBD1; CDR3aa: CAISEVTGGYNEQFF; CDR3nt: TGTGCCATCAGTGAAGTGACAGGGGGGTACAATGAGCAGTTCTTC
abundance: .; j_gene: TRBJ2-5; v_gene: TRBV27; d_gene: TRBD2; CDR3aa: CASSLSTSGVETQYF; CDR3nt: TGTGCCAGCAGTTTATCGACTAGCGGTGTGGAGACCCAGTACTTC
abundance: .; j_gene: TRBJ2-7; v_gene: TRBV4-2; d_gene: TRBD1; CDR3aa: CASSPGGPSSYEQYF; CDR3nt: TGTGCCAGCAGCCCAGGGGGCCCAAGCTCCTACGAGCAGTACTTC